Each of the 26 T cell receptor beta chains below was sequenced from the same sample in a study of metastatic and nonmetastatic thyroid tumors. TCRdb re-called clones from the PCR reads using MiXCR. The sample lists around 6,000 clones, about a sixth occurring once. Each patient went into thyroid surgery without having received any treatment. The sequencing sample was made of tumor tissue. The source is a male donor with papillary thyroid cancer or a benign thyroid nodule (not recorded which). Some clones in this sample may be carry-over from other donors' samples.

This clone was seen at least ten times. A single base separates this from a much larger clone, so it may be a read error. CDR3 DNA sequence: TGTGCCAGCAGCGAGCGACCGGGACAGGCCTACGAGCAGTACTTC. It encodes CASSERPGQAYEQYF. The genes are TRBV7-9 and TRBJ2-7; 8 nucleotides align to TRBD1. The germline V gene encodes CDR1 SEHNR and CDR2 FQNEAQ (reference sequence). V lost 5 bases and J lost 2; bases outside the gene matches: 8. The CDR3 is 15 residues long. Based on the CDR3 plus reference TRBV7-9 and TRBJ2-7, the full variable domain is DTGVSQNPRHKITKRGQNVTFRCDPISEHNRLYWYRQTLGQGPEFLTYFQNEAQLEKSRLLSDRFSAERPKGSFSTLEIQRTEQGDSAMYLCASSERPGQAYEQYFGPGTRLTVT.

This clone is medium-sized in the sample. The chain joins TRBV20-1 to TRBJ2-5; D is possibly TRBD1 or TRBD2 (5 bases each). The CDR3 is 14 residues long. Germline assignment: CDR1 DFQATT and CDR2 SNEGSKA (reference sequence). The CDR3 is CSCKWGFNRETQYF. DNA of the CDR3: TGCAGCTGCAAATGGGGGTTCAACCGAGAGACCCAGTACTTC.

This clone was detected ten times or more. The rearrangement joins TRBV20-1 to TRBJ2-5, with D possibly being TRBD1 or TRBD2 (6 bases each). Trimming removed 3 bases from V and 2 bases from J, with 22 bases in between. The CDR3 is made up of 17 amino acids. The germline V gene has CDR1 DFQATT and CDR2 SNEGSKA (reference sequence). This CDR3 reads CSARSRSQTGAQETQYF. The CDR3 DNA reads TGCAGTGCTAGGTCTCGCAGTCAGACGGGGGCACAAGAGACCCAGTACTTC.

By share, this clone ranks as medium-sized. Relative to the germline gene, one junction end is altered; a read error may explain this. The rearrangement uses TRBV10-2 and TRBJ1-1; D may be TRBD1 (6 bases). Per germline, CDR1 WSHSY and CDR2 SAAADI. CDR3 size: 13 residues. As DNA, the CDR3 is TGCGCCAGCACTGAGGGGGGGAACACTGAAGCTTTCTTT. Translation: CASTEGGNTEAFF.

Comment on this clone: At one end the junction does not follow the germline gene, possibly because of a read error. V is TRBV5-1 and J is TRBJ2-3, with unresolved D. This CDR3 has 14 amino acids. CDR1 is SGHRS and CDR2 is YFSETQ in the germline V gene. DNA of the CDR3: TGCGCCAGCAGCTTGGAGGGCTTATTAGATACGCAGTGTTTC. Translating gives CASSLEGLLDTQCF. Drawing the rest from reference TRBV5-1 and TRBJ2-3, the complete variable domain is KAGVTQTPRYLIKTRGQQVTLSCSPISGHRSVSWYQQTPGQGLQFLFEYFSETQRNKGNFPGRFSGRQFSNSRSEMNVSTLELGDSALYLCASSLEGLLDTQCFGPGTRLTVL.

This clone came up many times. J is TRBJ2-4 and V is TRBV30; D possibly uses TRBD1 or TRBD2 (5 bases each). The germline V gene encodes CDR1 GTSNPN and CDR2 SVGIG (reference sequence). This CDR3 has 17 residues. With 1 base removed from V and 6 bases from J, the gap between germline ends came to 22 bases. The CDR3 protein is CAWSAKRFPLGTNIQYF. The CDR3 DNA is TGTGCCTGGAGTGCAAAACGCTTTCCCCTGGGGACAAACATTCAGTACTTC.

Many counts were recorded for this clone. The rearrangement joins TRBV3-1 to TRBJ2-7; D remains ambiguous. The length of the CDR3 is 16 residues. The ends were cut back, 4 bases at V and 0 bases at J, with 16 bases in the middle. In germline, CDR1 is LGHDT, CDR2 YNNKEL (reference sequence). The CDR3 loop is CASSLSWGANSYEQYF. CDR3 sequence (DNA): TGTGCCAGCAGCCTTAGTTGGGGTGCGAACTCCTACGAGCAGTACTTC.

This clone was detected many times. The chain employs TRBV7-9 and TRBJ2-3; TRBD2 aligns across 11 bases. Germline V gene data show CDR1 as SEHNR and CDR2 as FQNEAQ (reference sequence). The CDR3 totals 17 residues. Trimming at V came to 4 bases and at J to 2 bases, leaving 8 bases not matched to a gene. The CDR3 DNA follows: TGTGCCAGCAGCTCCATTAGCGGGGGGGGCCCCACAGATACGCAGTATTTT. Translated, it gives CASSSISGGGPTDTQYF.

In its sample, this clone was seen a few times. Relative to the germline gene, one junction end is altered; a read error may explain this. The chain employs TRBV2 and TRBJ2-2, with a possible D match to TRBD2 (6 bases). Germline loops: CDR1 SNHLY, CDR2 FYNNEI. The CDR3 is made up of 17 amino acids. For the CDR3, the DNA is TGCGCCAGAACTTCAACCTGGACTATCGGGAACACCGGGGAGCTATTTTTT. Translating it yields CARTSTWTIGNTGELFF.

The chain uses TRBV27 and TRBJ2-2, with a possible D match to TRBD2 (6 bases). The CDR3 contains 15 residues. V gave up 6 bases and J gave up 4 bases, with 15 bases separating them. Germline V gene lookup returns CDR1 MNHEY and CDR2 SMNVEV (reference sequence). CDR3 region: CASRRDWSGTGELFF. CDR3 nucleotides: TGTGCCAGCAGGAGGGACTGGTCGGGCACCGGGGAGCTGTTTTTT.

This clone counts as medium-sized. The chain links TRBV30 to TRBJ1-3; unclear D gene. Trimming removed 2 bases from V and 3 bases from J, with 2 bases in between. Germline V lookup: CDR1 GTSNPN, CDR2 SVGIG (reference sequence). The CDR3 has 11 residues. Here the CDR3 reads CAWSSGNTIYF. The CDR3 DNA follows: TGTGCCTGGAGTAGTGGAAACACCATATATTTT.

The CDR3 sequence: CSARVGTTDYNEQFF. In DNA form, the CDR3 reads TGCAGTGCTAGAGTTGGGACGACCGACTACAATGAGCAGTTCTTC. The chain combines TRBV20-1 with TRBJ2-1, with D possibly called TRBD1 or TRBD2 (5 bases each). The CDR3 consists of 15 residues. The germline V and J ends were trimmed by 1 base and 3 bases, with 13 bases remaining between them. Germline V gene sequence: CDR1 DFQATT, CDR2 SNEGSKA (reference sequence).

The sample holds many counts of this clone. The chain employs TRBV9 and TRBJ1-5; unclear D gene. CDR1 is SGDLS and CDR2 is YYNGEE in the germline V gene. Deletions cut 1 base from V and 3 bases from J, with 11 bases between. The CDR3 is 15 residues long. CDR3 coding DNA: TGTGCCAGCAGCGTAAGGCCGACCGACAATCAGCCCCAGCATTTT. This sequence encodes CASSVRPTDNQPQHF.

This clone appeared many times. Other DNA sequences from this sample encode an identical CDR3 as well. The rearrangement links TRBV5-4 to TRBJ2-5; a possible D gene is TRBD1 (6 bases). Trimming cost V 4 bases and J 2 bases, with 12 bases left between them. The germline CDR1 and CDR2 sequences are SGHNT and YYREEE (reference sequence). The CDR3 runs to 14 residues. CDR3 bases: TGTGCCAGCAGCCACCGGACAGAGCAAGAGACCCAGTACTTC. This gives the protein CASSHRTEQETQYF.

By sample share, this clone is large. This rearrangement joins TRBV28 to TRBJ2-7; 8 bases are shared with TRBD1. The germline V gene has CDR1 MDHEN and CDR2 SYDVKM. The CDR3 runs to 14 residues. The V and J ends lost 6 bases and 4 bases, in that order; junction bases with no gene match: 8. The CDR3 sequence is CASRKAGGAYEQYF. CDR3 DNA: TGTGCCAGCAGAAAAGCAGGGGGCGCGTACGAGCAGTACTTC.

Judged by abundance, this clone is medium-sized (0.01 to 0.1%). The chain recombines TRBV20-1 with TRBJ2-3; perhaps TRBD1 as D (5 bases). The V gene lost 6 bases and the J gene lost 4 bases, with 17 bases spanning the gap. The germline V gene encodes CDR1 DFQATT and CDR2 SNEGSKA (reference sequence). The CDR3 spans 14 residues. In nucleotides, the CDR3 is TGCAGTGCCATACAGGTCCTGGCGGCAGATACGCAGTATTTT. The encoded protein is CSAIQVLAADTQYF.

The DNA for the CDR3 is TGTGCCAGCAGCCTTACAGGGACGGACTATGGCTACACCTTC. Residues: CASSLTGTDYGYTF. The chain recombines TRBV7-2 with TRBJ1-2, with D possibly TRBD1 on 6 matching bases. The CDR3 covers 14 residues. Trimming took off 5 bases at V and 3 bases at J, with 13 bases between the two ends. The germline CDR1 and CDR2 sequences are SGHTA and FQGNSA.

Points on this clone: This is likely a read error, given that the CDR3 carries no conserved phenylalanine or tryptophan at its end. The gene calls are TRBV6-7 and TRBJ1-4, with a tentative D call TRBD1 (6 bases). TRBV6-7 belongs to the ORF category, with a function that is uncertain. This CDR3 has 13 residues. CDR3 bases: TGTACCACCCCGGCGGGGGCGCGCGAAAAGCTGTTTTCT. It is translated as CTTPAGAREKLFS.

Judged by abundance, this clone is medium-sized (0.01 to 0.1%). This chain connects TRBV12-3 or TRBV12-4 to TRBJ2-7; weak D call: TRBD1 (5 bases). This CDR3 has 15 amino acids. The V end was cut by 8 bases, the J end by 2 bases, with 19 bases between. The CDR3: CASALGQGLTYEQYF. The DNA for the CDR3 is TGTGCCAGCGCCTTGGGGCAGGGTCTTACCTACGAGCAGTACTTC.

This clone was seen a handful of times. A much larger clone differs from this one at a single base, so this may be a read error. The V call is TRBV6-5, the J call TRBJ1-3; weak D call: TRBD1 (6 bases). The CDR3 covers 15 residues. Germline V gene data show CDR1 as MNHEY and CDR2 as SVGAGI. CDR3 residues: CASSSRLIQGHTIYF. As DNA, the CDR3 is TGTGCCAGCAGTTCGCGACTCATACAGGGACACACAATATATTTT.

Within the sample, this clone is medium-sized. CDR3 sequence (DNA): TGTGCCAGTAGTAGACAGGGAACTAGCACAGATACGCAGTATTTT. It translates to CASSRQGTSTDTQYF. V usage is TRBV19 and J usage is TRBJ2-3; 7 bases are shared with TRBD1. The CDR3 has 15 amino acids. CDR1 LNHDA and CDR2 SQIVND come from the germline V gene (reference sequence). Trimming cost V 4 bases and J 0 bases; bases outside gene matches: 4. The variable domain in full, with the rest retrieved from reference TRBV19 and TRBJ2-3, is DGGITQSPKYLFRKEGQNVTLSCEQNLNHDAMYWYRQDPGQGLRLIYYSQIVNDFQKGDIAEGYSVSREKKESFPLTVTSAQKNPTAFYLCASSRQGTSTDTQYFGPGTRLTVL.

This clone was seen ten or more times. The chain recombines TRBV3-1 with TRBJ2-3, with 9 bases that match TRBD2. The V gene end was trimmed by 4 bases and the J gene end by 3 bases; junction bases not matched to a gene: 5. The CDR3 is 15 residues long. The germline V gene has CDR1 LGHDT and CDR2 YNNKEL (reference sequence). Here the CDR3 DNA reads TGTGCCAGCAGCCCGCGGGGGGGCCTGACAGATACGCAGTATTTT. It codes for CASSPRGGLTDTQYF.

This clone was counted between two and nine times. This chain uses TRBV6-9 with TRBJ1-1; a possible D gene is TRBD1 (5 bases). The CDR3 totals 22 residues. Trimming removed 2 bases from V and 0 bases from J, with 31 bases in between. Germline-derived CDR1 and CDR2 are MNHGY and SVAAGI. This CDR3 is CASSYLLTSEVFIWGMNTEAFF. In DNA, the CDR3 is TGTGCCAGCAGTTATCTTCTTACTTCAGAGGTTTTTATCTGGGGCATGAACACTGAAGCTTTCTTT.

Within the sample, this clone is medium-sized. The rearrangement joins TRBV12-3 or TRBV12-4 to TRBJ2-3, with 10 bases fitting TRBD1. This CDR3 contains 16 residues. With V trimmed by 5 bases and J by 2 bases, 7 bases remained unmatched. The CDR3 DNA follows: TGTGCCAGCAGTCCCTGGGACAGGGGCTTCACAGATACGCAGTATTTT. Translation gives CASSPWDRGFTDTQYF.

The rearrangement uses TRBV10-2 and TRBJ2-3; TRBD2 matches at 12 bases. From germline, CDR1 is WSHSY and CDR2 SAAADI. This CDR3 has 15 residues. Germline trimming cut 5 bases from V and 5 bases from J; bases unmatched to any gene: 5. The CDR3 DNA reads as TGCGCCAGCAGTCCCACTAGCGGGAGGATAGATACGCAGTATTTT. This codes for CASSPTSGRIDTQYF.

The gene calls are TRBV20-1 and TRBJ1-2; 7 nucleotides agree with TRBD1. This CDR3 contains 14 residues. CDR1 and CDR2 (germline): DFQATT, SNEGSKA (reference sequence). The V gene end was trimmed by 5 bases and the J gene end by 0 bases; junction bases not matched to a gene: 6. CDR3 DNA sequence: TGCAGTGCTCCGGGACAGCTAGCTAACTATGGCTACACCTTC. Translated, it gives CSAPGQLANYGYTF.